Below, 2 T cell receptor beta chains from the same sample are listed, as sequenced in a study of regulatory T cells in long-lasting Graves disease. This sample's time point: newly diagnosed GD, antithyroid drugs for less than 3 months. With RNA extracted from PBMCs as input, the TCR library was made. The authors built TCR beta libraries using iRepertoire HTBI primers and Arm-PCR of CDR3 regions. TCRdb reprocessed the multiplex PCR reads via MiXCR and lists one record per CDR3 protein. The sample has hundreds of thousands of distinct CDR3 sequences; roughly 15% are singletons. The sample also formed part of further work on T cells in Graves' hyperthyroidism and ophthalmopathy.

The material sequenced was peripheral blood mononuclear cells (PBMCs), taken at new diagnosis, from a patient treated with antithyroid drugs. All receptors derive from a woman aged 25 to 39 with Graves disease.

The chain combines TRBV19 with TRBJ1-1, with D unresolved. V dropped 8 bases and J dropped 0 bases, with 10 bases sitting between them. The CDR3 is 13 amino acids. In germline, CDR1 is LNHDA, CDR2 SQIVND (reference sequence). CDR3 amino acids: CASWTAMNTEAFF. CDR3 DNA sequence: TGTGCCAGTTGGACGGCTATGAACACTGAAGCTTTCTTT. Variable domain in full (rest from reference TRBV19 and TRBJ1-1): DGGITQSPKYLFRKEGQNVTLSCEQNLNHDAMYWYRQDPGQGLRLIYYSQIVNDFQKGDIAEGYSVSREKKESFPLTVTSAQKNPTAFYLCASWTAMNTEAFFGQGTRLTVV.

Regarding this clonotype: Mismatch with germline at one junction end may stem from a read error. The CDR3, as DNA: TGTGCCAGCAGTGAAGCGGGGGACAAATATGAGCAGTCCTTC. Translated: CASSEAGDKYEQSF. The chain carries TRBV6-1 and TRBJ2-1; the D gene is possibly TRBD1 (6 bases). The CDR3 has 14 residues. CDR1 is MNHNS and CDR2 is SASEGT in the germline V gene.